This T cell receptor beta chain was profiled in a study of T cells in Graves' hyperthyroidism and ophthalmopathy. Concerning this clonotype itself: The antigen is not known.

Overall study results and limits: A model of 13 V-J features distinguished ophthalmopathy from stable hyperthyroidism.

Trimming pared 0 bases from V and 5 bases from J, leaving 10 bases between. Germline lookup yields CDR1 SGDLS and CDR2 YYNGEE. This CDR3 region has 14 residues. Uncontrolled infection, other autoimmune disease, pregnancy or lactation excluded patients. The PBMCs had their origin in 8.5 to 10 ml of fresh peripheral blood. TCR beta CDR3 region amplification was performed from RNA transcripts. The TCR CDR3 first-round RT-PCR relied on the HTBI primer set. One entry per CDR3 protein, called by TCRdb with MiXCR from the multiplex PCR reads. Found here are hundreds of thousands of distinct CDR3 sequences, about 15% of them singletons; the top ten hold less than 15%.

The material sequenced was blood. This clonotype was sampled from a man between 18 and 29 years old with Graves' ophthalmopathy. The V and J genes are TRBV9 and TRBJ2-3; perhaps TRBD2 as D (5 bases). CDR3 nucleotide sequence: TGTGCCAGCAGCGTAGGATTTAGCGAAGATACGCAGTATTTT. Translation: CASSVGFSEDTQYF.